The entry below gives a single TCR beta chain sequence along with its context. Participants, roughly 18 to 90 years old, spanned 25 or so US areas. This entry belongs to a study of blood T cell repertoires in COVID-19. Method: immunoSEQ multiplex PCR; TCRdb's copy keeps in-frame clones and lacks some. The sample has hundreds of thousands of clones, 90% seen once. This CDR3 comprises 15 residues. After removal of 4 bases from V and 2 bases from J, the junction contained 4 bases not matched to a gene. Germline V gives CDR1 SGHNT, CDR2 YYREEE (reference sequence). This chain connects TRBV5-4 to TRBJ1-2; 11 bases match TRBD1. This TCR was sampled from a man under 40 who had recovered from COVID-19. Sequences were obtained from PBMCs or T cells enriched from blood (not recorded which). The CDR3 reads CASSPDRGRNYGYTF. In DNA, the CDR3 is TGTGCCAGCAGCCCGGACAGGGGGCGCAACTATGGCTACACCTTC.